Below, 21 T cell receptor beta chains from the same sample are listed, as sequenced in a study of blood T cell repertoires in COVID-19. This table comes from immunoSEQ multiplex PCR, and its TCRdb copy is limited to in-frame clones, with some not included. The data show around 460,000 clones, about 90% seen once. The sample comprised peripheral blood. The receptors originated from a young man with COVID-19, enrolled during active disease.

The rearrangement joins TRBV28 to TRBJ2-5; 7 bases are a match to TRBD2. The CDR3 sequence is 14 residues long. The ends lost 3 bases at V and 4 bases at J; junction bases unmatched: 5. Germline V gene lookup returns CDR1 MDHEN and CDR2 SYDVKM. The CDR3 reads CASSFGGVGETQYF. The CDR3 DNA is TGTGCCAGCAGTTTTGGGGGGGTGGGAGAGACCCAGTACTTC.

The genes are TRBV19 and TRBJ2-5; 10 bases are a match to TRBD2. V shed 8 bases and J 2 bases; nucleotides not matched to a gene: 8. The CDR3 consists of 15 residues. The germline V gene has CDR1 LNHDA and CDR2 SQIVND (reference sequence). The DNA for the CDR3 is TGTGCCAGTGGCCCGTCAGCGGGGGGGCAAGAGACCCAGTACTTC. It encodes CASGPSAGGQETQYF.

The J gene is TRBJ2-7, the V gene TRBV7-9, with D uncertain. The CDR3 has 16 amino acids. The germline V gene encodes CDR1 SEHNR and CDR2 FQNEAQ (reference sequence). Deletions cut 1 base from V and 4 bases from J, with 17 bases between. The CDR3 here is CASSLGIGFSPYEQYF. The CDR3 DNA follows: TGTGCCAGCAGCTTAGGGATTGGGTTTAGCCCTTACGAGCAGTACTTC.

V and J are TRBV5-4 and TRBJ2-3; TRBD2 agrees at 8 bases. CDR3 length: 16 residues. Germline V gene lookup returns CDR1 SGHNT and CDR2 YYREEE (reference sequence). J was trimmed by 4 bases and V by 4 bases; bases with no gene match: 11. The CDR3: CASSPDGGGKSDTQYF. DNA of the CDR3: TGTGCCAGCAGCCCTGACGGCGGGGGGAAATCAGATACGCAGTATTTT.

The rearrangement links TRBV27 to TRBJ2-1; TRBD2 matches 8 bases. The trim removed 5 bases at V and 2 bases at J, leaving 5 bases unmatched. This CDR3 spans 15 amino acids. The germline V gene has CDR1 MNHEY and CDR2 SMNVEV (reference sequence). CDR3 DNA: TGTGCCAGCAGTCGAGCGGGGGTCACCTACAATGAGCAGTTCTTC. This encodes CASSRAGVTYNEQFF.

The chain carries TRBV15 and TRBJ1-5, with D maybe TRBD1 (6 bases). There are 17 residues in the CDR3. V was trimmed by 1 base and J by 3 bases, leaving 16 bases between them. Germline V CDR1 and CDR2: LNHNV, YYDKDF (reference sequence). The CDR3 is CATSRAGQHNPNQPQHF. CDR3 DNA sequence: TGTGCCACCAGCAGAGCGGGACAACACAACCCCAATCAGCCCCAGCATTTT. The full variable domain, with the rest looked up from reference TRBV15 and TRBJ1-5, is DAMVIQNPRYQVTQFGKPVTLSCSQTLNHNVMYWYQQKSSQAPKLLFHYYDKDFNNEADTPDNFQSRRPNTSFCFLDIRSPGLGDTAMYLCATSRAGQHNPNQPQHFGDGTRLSIL.

The V gene is TRBV5-1, the J gene TRBJ2-1; 10 bases are shared with TRBD2. The V gene end was trimmed by 3 bases and the J gene end by 8 bases; junction bases not matched to a gene: 11. This CDR3 contains 16 residues. Per the germline V gene, CDR1 is SGHRS and CDR2 is YFSETQ. The CDR3 sequence: CASSSHLAGVEDEQFF. CDR3 bases: TGCGCCAGCAGCTCTCACCTAGCGGGAGTTGAGGATGAGCAGTTCTTC.

V is TRBV19 and J is TRBJ2-1; 7 nucleotides agree with TRBD2. The CDR3 contains 17 residues. The junction had 9 bases not matched to a gene; V was cut back by 4 bases and J by 0 bases. The V gene's germline CDR1 is LNHDA and CDR2 SQIVND (reference sequence). The CDR3 sequence: CASSTGAGRSSYNEQFF. The CDR3 nucleotides are TGTGCCAGTAGTACTGGAGCGGGACGAAGCTCCTACAATGAGCAGTTCTTC.

The gene calls are TRBV21-1 and TRBJ2-7; the table names TRBD1, a call not compared with the DNA. TRBV21-1 is annotated as a pseudogene. The CDR3 has 16 residues. In DNA, the CDR3 is TGTGCCAGCGGAAAATTGAGTAGGACAGCCTCCTACGAGCAGTACTTC. Its protein is CASGKLSRTASYEQYF.

The CDR3 region has the DNA TGTGCCAGCAGCTTAGTAGCGGGAGGAGGGAATGAGCAGTTCTTC. It encodes CASSLVAGGGNEQFF. The V and J genes are TRBV7-2 and TRBJ2-1; 10 nucleotides line up with TRBD2. This CDR3 has 15 amino acids. Germline CDR1 is SGHTA and CDR2 is FQGNSA. The J segment lost 7 bases and the V segment lost 1 base, leaving 4 bases of the junction unmatched.

The chain is built from TRBV11-3 and TRBJ2-2; the match to TRBD2 covers 13 bases. Germline V gene sequence: CDR1 SGHNT, CDR2 YENEEA. The CDR3 has 20 residues. The V gene end was trimmed by 4 bases and the J gene end by 5 bases; junction bases not matched to a gene: 16. In nucleotides, the CDR3 is TGTGCCAGCAGCTATAAGGGGGGACTAGCGGGAAGACTGGGTACCGGGGAGCTGTTTTTT. This encodes CASSYKGGLAGRLGTGELFF.

The chain employs TRBV2 and TRBJ1-5; 10 bases are a match to TRBD1. The V segment lost 7 bases and the J segment 4 bases; nucleotides outside the gene matches: 4. Per the germline V gene, CDR1 is SNHLY and CDR2 is FYNNEI. The CDR3 sequence is 14 residues long. CDR3 nucleotides: TGTGCCAGCAATGACAGGGGGCCTAATCAGCCCCAGCATTTT. Amino acid sequence: CASNDRGPNQPQHF.

This rearrangement joins TRBV2 to TRBJ1-5; D may be TRBD1 (6 bases). CDR1 is SNHLY, CDR2 FYNNEI, per germline. V gave up 1 base and J gave up 5 bases, with 12 bases separating them. This CDR3 is 15 amino acids long. The CDR3: CASSEDRARDQPQHF. The CDR3 bases are TGTGCCAGCAGTGAAGACAGGGCTAGGGATCAGCCCCAGCATTTT.

Note on this clone: Compared with germline, one end of the junction differs, possibly owing to a read error. V gene TRBV4-1 combines with J gene TRBJ2-5, with 13 bases identical to TRBD2. This CDR3 is built from 19 residues. CDR1 MGHRA and CDR2 YSYEKL come from the germline V gene. Here the CDR3 reads CASSQPFGLAGDPQETQHF. CDR3 DNA sequence: TGCGCCAGCAGCCAACCCTTCGGACTAGCGGGGGACCCGCAAGAGACCCAGCACTTC.

V usage is TRBV10-3 and J usage is TRBJ2-7; no firm D call. The CDR3 is made up of 12 amino acids. Germline V gene lookup returns CDR1 ENHRY and CDR2 SYGVKD. Trimming took off 3 bases at V and 2 bases at J, with 5 bases between the two ends. CDR3: CAISENTYEQYF. CDR3 nucleotides: TGTGCCATCAGTGAAAACACCTACGAGCAGTACTTC.

This chain uses TRBV5-6 with TRBJ2-5; D is possibly TRBD2 (5 bases). CDR1 is SGHDT and CDR2 is YYEEEE in the germline V gene. The CDR3 spans 17 residues. With 0 bases removed from V and 5 bases from J, the gap between germline ends came to 20 bases. CDR3 sequence: CASSLDHLAPRLETQYF. In nucleotides, the CDR3 is TGTGCCAGCAGCTTGGATCATCTAGCCCCGCGACTGGAGACCCAGTACTTC. The full variable domain, in which reference TRBV5-6 and TRBJ2-5 provide the parts outside the CDR3, is DAGVTQSPTHLIKTRGQQVTLRCSPKSGHDTVSWYQQALGQGPQFIFQYYEEEERQRGNFPDRFSGHQFPNYSSELNVNALLLGDSALYLCASSLDHLAPRLETQYFGPGTRLLVL.

V usage is TRBV18 and J usage is TRBJ2-1; D might be TRBD1 (6 bases). Trimming cost V 3 bases and J 2 bases, with 11 bases left between them. There are 15 residues in the CDR3. In germline, CDR1 is KGHSH, CDR2 LQKENI. The CDR3: CASSPEDSTYNEQFF. In nucleotides, the CDR3 is TGTGCCAGCTCACCCGAGGACAGCACCTACAATGAGCAGTTCTTC.

The chain uses TRBV18 and TRBJ1-1, with TRBD1 matching over 9 bases. CDR1 and CDR2 from the germline V gene are KGHSH and LQKENI. V dropped 4 bases and J dropped 0; count of bases not matched to a gene: 6. The length of the CDR3 is 16 residues. In DNA, the CDR3 is TGTGCCAGCTCACTAACCGGGACAGGGCTGAACACTGAAGCTTTCTTT. It translates to CASSLTGTGLNTEAFF. Full variable domain (remainder filled in from reference TRBV18 and TRBJ1-1): NAGVMQNPRHLVRRRGQEARLRCSPMKGHSHVYWYRQLPEEGLKFMVYLQKENIIDESGMPKERFSAEFPKEGPSILRIQQVVRGDSAAYFCASSLTGTGLNTEAFFGQGTRLTVV.

Worth noting for this clone: The sample contains more than one DNA sequence encoding this CDR3. The chain uses TRBV9 and TRBJ2-1; TRBD2 is a possible D gene (6 bases). The germline V gene has CDR1 SGDLS and CDR2 YYNGEE. The CDR3 is made up of 14 amino acids. Between the trimmed V and J ends, which lost 2 bases and 0 bases, there was a span of 6 bases. CDR3: CASSVGGSYNEQFF. The CDR3 coding sequence is TGTGCCAGCAGCGTGGGGGGCTCCTACAATGAGCAGTTCTTC.

The V call is TRBV19, the J call TRBJ2-2, with TRBD1 identical over 7 bases. Germline loops: CDR1 LNHDA, CDR2 SQIVND (reference sequence). The J segment lost 1 base and the V segment lost 5 bases, leaving 7 bases of the junction unmatched. The CDR3 runs to 16 residues. CDR3 bases: TGTGCCAGTAGTCCCCCCGGGACAGTGAACACCGGGGAGCTGTTTTTT. Amino acid sequence: CASSPPGTVNTGELFF.

The V and J genes are TRBV6-5 and TRBJ2-7; maybe TRBD1 (6 bases). This CDR3 spans 13 amino acids. Trimming removed 6 bases at V and 3 bases at J, with 12 bases between. The V gene's germline CDR1 is MNHEY and CDR2 SVGAGI. CDR3 sequence reads: CASRPGTHYEQYF. The CDR3 DNA reads as TGTGCCAGCAGACCCGGGACACACTACGAGCAGTACTTC.